This record looks at one T cell receptor (beta chain) sequence and its context. The antigen is not known. TCRdb redid the calling of the reads with MiXCR, one entry per CDR3 protein. The data contain 250,000 to 300,000 distinct CDR3 sequences, around 25% of them singletons. This record belongs to a study of T cell repertoires in cytomegalovirus infection. Across the whole study: CMV infection together with matching HLA type was indicated by public TCR beta signatures. Findings and limits, study-wide: Accumulated public TCR beta family frequency recognized individuals carrying CMV together with the relevant HLA. HLA-C-restricted CMV-specific TCR beta clonotypes were dominant in the ex vivo response.

Between the trimmed V and J ends, which lost 4 bases and 3 bases, there was a span of 13 bases. Germline CDR1 and CDR2: MDHEN and SYDVKM. CDR3 size: 15 residues. The chain couples TRBV28 to TRBJ2-1, with unresolved D. The clonotype originates from a human donor in good health (CMV status not recorded). Some clones in this sample may be carry-over from other donors' samples. What was sequenced was PBMCs. Here the CDR3 DNA reads TGTGCCAGCAGTTCAGCAGCTGGCCTCTACAATGAGCAGTTCTTC. Protein product: CASSSAAGLYNEQFF.